Shown below are 5 T cell receptor beta chains from a single sample sequenced in a study of T cell responses to AZD1222 COVID-19 vaccine. Repertoires were generated with immunoSEQ multiplex PCR, while TCRdb's copy carries only in-frame clones and drops some. Of 180,000 or so clones detected, 94% appear once; the ten largest clones hold around 0.66%. The sample in question was peripheral blood, obtained on day 0 of AZD1222 vaccination. Receptors originate from an adult in good health.

The chain employs TRBV15 and TRBJ1-3; 9 bases are a match to TRBD1. J lost 3 bases, V lost 0 bases, and 12 bases had no gene match. Germline V lookup: CDR1 LNHNV, CDR2 YYDKDF (reference sequence). CDR3 length: 19 residues. The CDR3 DNA reads TGTGCCACCAGCAGAGATCGTCTGGGACAGGGTCGGAGTGGAAACACCATATATTTT. This codes for CATSRDRLGQGRSGNTIYF.

CDR3 nucleotide sequence: TGTGCCAGCAGCTTATGGGGACAGGGGCGCGAGGATACGCAGTATTTT. Translation: CASSLWGQGREDTQYF. The V gene is TRBV11-2, the J gene TRBJ2-3; TRBD1 matches at 10 bases. This CDR3 is 16 amino acids long. CDR1 SGHAT and CDR2 FQNNGV come from the germline V gene. V was clipped by 2 bases and J by 6 bases; unmatched bases: 8.

V is TRBV6-1 and J is TRBJ2-7; D gene unclear. This CDR3 has 14 residues. Germline assignment: CDR1 MNHNS and CDR2 SASEGT. Trimming took 1 base from V and 1 from J, leaving 8 bases between them. The DNA of the CDR3 is TGTGCCAGCAGTGAAGTGTGGCTTTCCTACGAGCAGTACTTC. Translation gives CASSEVWLSYEQYF.

The chain uses TRBV28 and TRBJ1-6, with a possible D match to TRBD1 (6 bases). CDR1 is MDHEN, CDR2 SYDVKM, per germline. Trimming shortened V by 3 bases and J by 0 bases, and 18 bases separated the two germline ends. The CDR3 has 19 amino acids. The CDR3 region is CASSFPDRTASSYNSPLHF. The CDR3 DNA follows: TGTGCCAGCAGTTTCCCGGACAGAACCGCGAGCTCCTATAATTCACCCCTCCACTTT. The whole variable domain, filled in from reference TRBV28 and TRBJ1-6, reads DVKVTQSSRYLVKRTGEKVFLECVQDMDHENMFWYRQDPGLGLRLIYFSYDVKMKEKGDIPEGYSVSREKKERFSLILESASTNQTSMYLCASSFPDRTASSYNSPLHFGNGTRLTVT.

The CDR3 region has the DNA TGTGCCAGCAGTCCTCTGCGGGGGCAAGATTCACCCCTCCACTTT. It encodes CASSPLRGQDSPLHF. The rearrangement links TRBV6-5 to TRBJ1-6, with D tentatively TRBD1 (6 bases). The germline V and J ends were trimmed by 5 bases and 8 bases, with 16 bases remaining between them. Germline lookup yields CDR1 MNHEY and CDR2 SVGAGI. The CDR3 runs to 15 residues.